Each of the 5 T cell receptor beta chains below was sequenced from the same sample in a study of shared clonotypes between healthy human individuals. Measured with immunoSEQ multiplex PCR; TCRdb has only the in-frame clones, and not every one. In the table there are about 2.3 million clones, 90% to 95% of which are singletons. Sequencing input: naive CD4+ T cells from PBMCs. Sample subset: CD45RA+ positively selected. These receptors came from a man aged 18 to 30 in good health. Some clones in this sample may be carry-over from other donors' samples.

V and J are TRBV5-1 and TRBJ1-1; D may be TRBD1 (5 bases). V was pared by 4 bases and J by 2 bases, with 18 bases between. The CDR3 is 16 amino acids. Germline V CDR1 and CDR2: SGHRS, YFSETQ. CDR3 DNA sequence: TGCGCCAGCAGCCGCCGGTCGGGAGGGGTAAACACTGAAGCTTTCTTT. As protein: CASSRRSGGVNTEAFF.

The rearrangement uses TRBV27 and TRBJ1-1, with 7 positions matching TRBD1. Per germline, CDR1 MNHEY and CDR2 SMNVEV (reference sequence). The CDR3 loop spans 16 amino acids. V lost 3 bases and J lost 1; bases outside the gene matches: 8. The CDR3: CASSFGRGRENTEAFF. The CDR3 bases are TGTGCCAGCAGTTTTGGGAGGGGGCGAGAGAACACTGAAGCTTTCTTT.

The chain couples TRBV4-2 to TRBJ1-1; possibly TRBD1 for D (5 bases). Germline V CDR1 and CDR2: LGHNA, YNFKEQ. The CDR3 contains 16 residues. Trimming took 7 bases from V and 0 from J, leaving 18 bases between them. The CDR3 bases are TGTGCCAGCATTCTTCATAAGGGGAGAATGAACACTGAAGCTTTCTTT. The encoded protein is CASILHKGRMNTEAFF.

The chain couples TRBV20-1 to TRBJ2-1, with D possibly TRBD2 on 5 matching bases. The germline gives CDR1 DFQATT, CDR2 SNEGSKA (reference sequence). Between the trimmed V and J ends, which lost 3 bases and 9 bases, there was a span of 9 bases. CDR3 length equals 11 residues. CDR3 nucleotides: TGCAGTGCTAGCCGGAGGAGTGAGCAGTTCTTC. Its protein is CSASRRSEQFF.

The rearrangement joins TRBV5-3 to TRBJ2-3, with TRBD2 matching 8 bases. TRBV5-3 is an ORF; its function is uncertain. The CDR3 totals 16 residues. Unmatched junction bases numbered 9, after V lost 4 bases and J lost 2 bases. The CDR3 region is CARSRSAGGPTDTQYF. CDR3 nucleotide sequence: TGTGCCAGAAGCCGGTCGGCGGGAGGTCCCACAGATACGCAGTATTTT.